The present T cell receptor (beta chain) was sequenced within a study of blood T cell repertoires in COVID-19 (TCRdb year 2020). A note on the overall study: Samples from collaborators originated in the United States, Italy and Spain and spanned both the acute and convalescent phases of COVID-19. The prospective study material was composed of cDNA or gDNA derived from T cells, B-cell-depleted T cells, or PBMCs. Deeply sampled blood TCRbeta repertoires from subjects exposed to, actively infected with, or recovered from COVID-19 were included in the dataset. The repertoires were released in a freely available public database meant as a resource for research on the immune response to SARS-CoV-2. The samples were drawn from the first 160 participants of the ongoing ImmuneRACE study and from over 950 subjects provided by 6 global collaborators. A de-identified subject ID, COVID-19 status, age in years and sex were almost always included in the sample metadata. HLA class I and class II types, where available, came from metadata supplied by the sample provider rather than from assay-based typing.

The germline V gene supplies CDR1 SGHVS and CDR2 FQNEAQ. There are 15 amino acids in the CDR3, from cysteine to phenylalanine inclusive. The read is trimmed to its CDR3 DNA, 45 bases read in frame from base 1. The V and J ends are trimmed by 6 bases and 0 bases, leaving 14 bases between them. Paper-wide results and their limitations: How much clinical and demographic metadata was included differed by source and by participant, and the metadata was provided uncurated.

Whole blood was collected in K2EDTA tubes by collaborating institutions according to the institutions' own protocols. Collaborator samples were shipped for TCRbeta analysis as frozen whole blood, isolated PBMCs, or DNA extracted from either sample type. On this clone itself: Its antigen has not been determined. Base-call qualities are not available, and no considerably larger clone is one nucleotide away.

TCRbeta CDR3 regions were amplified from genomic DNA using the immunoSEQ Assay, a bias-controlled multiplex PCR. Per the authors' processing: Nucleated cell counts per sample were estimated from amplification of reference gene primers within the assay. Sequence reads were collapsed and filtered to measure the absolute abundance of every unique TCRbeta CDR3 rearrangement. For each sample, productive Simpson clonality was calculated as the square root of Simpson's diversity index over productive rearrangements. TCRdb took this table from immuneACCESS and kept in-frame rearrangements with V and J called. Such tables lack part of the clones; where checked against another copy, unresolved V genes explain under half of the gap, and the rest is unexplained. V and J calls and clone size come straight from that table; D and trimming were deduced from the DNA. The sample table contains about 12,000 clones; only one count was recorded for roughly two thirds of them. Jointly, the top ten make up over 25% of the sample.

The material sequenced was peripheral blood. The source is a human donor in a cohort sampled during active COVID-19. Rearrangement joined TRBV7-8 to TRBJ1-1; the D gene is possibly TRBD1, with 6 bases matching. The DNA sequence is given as TGTGCCAGCAGACATCAGGGGACCATGAACACTGAAGCTTTCTTT. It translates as CASRHQGTMNTEAFF.